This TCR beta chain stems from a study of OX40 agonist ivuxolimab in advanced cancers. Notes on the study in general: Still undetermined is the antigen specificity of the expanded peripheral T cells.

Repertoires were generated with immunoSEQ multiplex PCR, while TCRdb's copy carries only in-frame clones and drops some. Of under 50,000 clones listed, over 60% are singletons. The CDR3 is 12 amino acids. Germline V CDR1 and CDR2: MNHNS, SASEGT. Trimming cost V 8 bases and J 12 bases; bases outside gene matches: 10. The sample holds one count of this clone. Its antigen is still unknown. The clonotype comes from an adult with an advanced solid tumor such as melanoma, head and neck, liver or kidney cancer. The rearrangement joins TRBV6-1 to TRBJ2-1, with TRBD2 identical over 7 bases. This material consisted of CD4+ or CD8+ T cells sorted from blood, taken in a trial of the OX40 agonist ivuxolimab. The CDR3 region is CASPSTGGSQFF. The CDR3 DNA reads TGTGCCAGCCCCTCGACGGGGGGTTCGCAGTTCTTC.